What follows is one TCR beta chain and its context. The target antigen is unknown. This specimen comes from a study of graft-versus-host responses after intestinal transplantation. Study outcomes and limitations: Early HvG declines after transplant were associated with peak circulating GvH clone levels.

Assay used: immunoSEQ multiplex PCR; TCRdb lists only in-frame clones, some missing. This repertoire shows about 110,000 clones, roughly 92% found once; its top ten account for roughly 0.23%. The CDR3 contains 13 residues. The V and J ends lost 3 bases and 5 bases respectively, with 11 bases between them. Germline CDR1 LNHDA, CDR2 SQIVND (reference sequence). This sequence joins TRBV19 and TRBJ2-7; D is uncertain. Here the sequenced sample was unstimulated CD4+ T cells sorted from spleen or lymph node cells, taken before transplant. The source is a human donor who was the organ donor for an intestinal transplant. The CDR3: CASSMGVVHEQYF. The CDR3, as DNA: TGTGCCAGTAGTATGGGCGTTGTCCACGAGCAGTACTTC.